This is a list of T cell receptor beta chains from one sample in a study of shared clonotypes between healthy human individuals. Some clones are missing from TCRdb's copy, which holds only in-frame ones; the method was immunoSEQ multiplex PCR. This repertoire shows a few hundred thousand clones, approximately 80% found once; its top ten account for around 12%. Sequencing used PBMCs. These receptors were obtained from a woman in her thirties or forties in good health. Some clones in this sample may be carry-over from other donors' samples. The CDR3 runs from the conserved cysteine through the conserved F or W. D genes are given only for firm matches. Expanded clones are given a class, and other clones once, few, many or no size at all.

v_call: TRBV6-6; clone_size: few; j_call: TRBJ2-1; d_call: TRBD2; cdr3_aa: CASSPWRGSFGNEQFF; cdr3_nt: TGTGCCAGCAGCCCTTGGCGCGGGAGTTTCGGCAATGAGCAGTTCTTC
v_call: TRBV29-1; clone_size: -; j_call: TRBJ2-1; d_call: -; cdr3_aa: CSVGSPYLNEQFF; cdr3_nt: TGCAGCGTTGGGAGCCCCTACTTGAATGAGCAGTTCTTC
v_call: TRBV7-9; clone_size: -; j_call: TRBJ2-2; d_call: -; cdr3_aa: CASSVSGAGGELFF; cdr3_nt: TGTGCCAGCAGCGTTTCAGGGGCTGGCGGGGAGCTGTTTTTT
v_call: TRBV25-1; clone_size: -; j_call: TRBJ1-2; d_call: TRBD1; cdr3_aa: CASSESPTGEGYTF; cdr3_nt: TGTGCCAGCAGTGAATCGCCGACAGGGGAGGGCTACACCTTC
v_call: TRBV14; clone_size: -; j_call: TRBJ2-5; d_call: -; cdr3_aa: CASSHLWAGMETQYF; cdr3_nt: TGTGCCAGCAGCCACCTGTGGGCGGGAATGGAGACCCAGTACTTC
v_call: TRBV6-1; clone_size: -; j_call: TRBJ1-3; d_call: TRBD1; cdr3_aa: CASSQDRGPSGNTIYF; cdr3_nt: TGTGCCAGCAGTCAAGACAGGGGACCCTCTGGAAACACCATATATTTT
v_call: TRBV28; clone_size: -; j_call: TRBJ2-2; d_call: -; cdr3_aa: CASSRREGELFF; cdr3_nt: TGTGCCAGCAGCCGCAGGGAAGGGGAGCTGTTTTTT
v_call: TRBV9; clone_size: -; j_call: TRBJ2-7; d_call: TRBD2; cdr3_aa: CASAGGTQYF; cdr3_nt: TGTGCCAGCGCCGGGGGGACGCAGTACTTC
v_call: TRBV4-2; clone_size: -; j_call: TRBJ2-1; d_call: -; cdr3_aa: CASSQDLTNEQFF; cdr3_nt: TGTGCCAGCAGCCAAGATCTTACCAATGAGCAGTTCTTC
v_call: TRBV6-1; clone_size: -; j_call: TRBJ2-5; d_call: TRBD2; cdr3_aa: CASSETSGQGGETQYF; cdr3_nt: TGTGCCAGCAGTGAAACTAGCGGCCAGGGAGGGGAGACCCAGTACTTC
v_call: TRBV5-1; clone_size: -; j_call: TRBJ1-1; d_call: TRBD1; cdr3_aa: CASSPVPGQGGFAFF; cdr3_nt: TGCGCCAGCAGCCCGGTCCCCGGACAGGGAGGGTTTGCTTTCTTT
v_call: TRBV12-5; clone_size: -; j_call: TRBJ1-1; d_call: -; cdr3_aa: CASGLDSGTEAFF; cdr3_nt: TGTGCTAGTGGGCTAGACTCCGGCACTGAAGCTTTCTTT
v_call: TRBV5-4; clone_size: -; j_call: TRBJ2-7; d_call: TRBD1; cdr3_aa: CASSPRDRGREQYF; cdr3_nt: TGTGCCAGCAGCCCCCGGGACAGGGGACGCGAGCAGTACTTC
v_call: TRBV28; clone_size: -; j_call: TRBJ2-1; d_call: -; cdr3_aa: CASSPLSLALGVQFF; cdr3_nt: TGTGCCAGCAGCCCCCTGTCACTAGCTTTGGGTGTTCAGTTCTTC
v_call: TRBV9; clone_size: -; j_call: TRBJ2-2; d_call: -; cdr3_aa: CASSVRDIRGNTGELFF; cdr3_nt: TGTGCCAGCAGCGTACGGGACATTCGGGGGAACACCGGGGAGCTGTTTTTT
v_call: TRBV5-8; clone_size: -; j_call: TRBJ1-1; d_call: TRBD1; cdr3_aa: CASSLAPVWTGNTEAFF; cdr3_nt: TGTGCCAGCAGCCTGGCCCCGGTGTGGACAGGAAACACTGAAGCTTTCTTT
v_call: TRBV5-5; clone_size: once; j_call: TRBJ2-3; d_call: -; cdr3_aa: CASSLGGPSTDTQYF; cdr3_nt: TGTGCCAGCAGCCTAGGGGGTCCTAGCACAGATACGCAGTATTTT
v_call: TRBV18; clone_size: -; j_call: TRBJ1-5; d_call: TRBD1; cdr3_aa: CASSTGQPNQPQHF; cdr3_nt: TGTGCCAGCTCTACGGGACAGCCAAATCAGCCCCAGCATTTT
v_call: TRBV28; clone_size: once; j_call: TRBJ2-1; d_call: TRBD2; cdr3_aa: CASSLSLAENNEQFF; cdr3_nt: TGTGCCAGCAGTTTGTCCCTAGCGGAGAACAATGAGCAGTTCTTC
v_call: TRBV28; clone_size: -; j_call: TRBJ1-2; d_call: -; cdr3_aa: CASSWGRDGYTF; cdr3_nt: TGTGCCAGCAGTTGGGGCAGGGATGGCTACACCTTC
v_call: TRBV5-1; clone_size: -; j_call: TRBJ2-2; d_call: -; cdr3_aa: CASSLGGRKDRNTGELFF; cdr3_nt: TGCGCCAGCAGCTTGGGGGGCCGAAAGGACAGGAACACCGGGGAGCTGTTTTTT
v_call: TRBV30; clone_size: -; j_call: TRBJ2-7; d_call: TRBD1; cdr3_aa: CAWSSGQGKYEQYF; cdr3_nt: TGTGCCTGGAGTTCGGGACAGGGAAAATACGAGCAGTACTTC
v_call: TRBV30; clone_size: -; j_call: TRBJ1-2; d_call: TRBD1; cdr3_aa: CAWTYWTGLDYGYTF; cdr3_nt: TGTGCCTGGACCTACTGGACAGGGTTAGACTATGGCTACACCTTC
v_call: TRBV7-9; clone_size: -; j_call: TRBJ2-4; d_call: -; cdr3_aa: CASSLGRTALAKNIQYF; cdr3_nt: TGTGCCAGCAGCTTAGGTCGGACAGCTCTAGCCAAAAACATTCAGTACTTC
v_call: TRBV5-4; clone_size: -; j_call: TRBJ1-5; d_call: -; cdr3_aa: CASSPGPPGEVNQPQHF; cdr3_nt: TGTGCCAGCAGCCCCGGACCCCCTGGGGAGGTCAATCAGCCCCAGCATTTT
v_call: TRBV28; clone_size: -; j_call: TRBJ2-7; d_call: -; cdr3_aa: CASSETGGITYEQYF; cdr3_nt: TGTGCCAGCAGTGAGACGGGCGGGATAACCTACGAGCAGTACTTC
v_call: TRBV5-4; clone_size: -; j_call: TRBJ2-5; d_call: TRBD2; cdr3_aa: CASSFEREPPGGETQYF; cdr3_nt: TGTGCCAGCAGCTTCGAGCGGGAGCCCCCCGGGGGAGAGACCCAGTACTTC
v_call: TRBV7-6; clone_size: many; j_call: TRBJ1-2; d_call: -; cdr3_aa: CASSSMGSGYTF; cdr3_nt: TGTGCCAGCAGCTCGATGGGGTCTGGCTACACCTTC
v_call: TRBV6-5; clone_size: -; j_call: TRBJ1-2; d_call: -; cdr3_aa: CASSYERVNGYTF; cdr3_nt: TGTGCCAGCAGTTACGAAAGGGTTAATGGCTACACCTTC
v_call: TRBV30; clone_size: many; j_call: TRBJ1-1; d_call: -; cdr3_aa: CAWVRKGGVLLGTEAFF; cdr3_nt: TGTGCCTGGGTGAGAAAGGGCGGAGTCCTTCTCGGGACTGAAGCTTTCTTT
v_call: TRBV5-1; clone_size: -; j_call: TRBJ2-7; d_call: -; cdr3_aa: CASSLAGPHEQYF; cdr3_nt: TGCGCCAGCAGCTTGGCAGGGCCGCACGAGCAGTACTTC
v_call: TRBV10-3; clone_size: -; j_call: TRBJ1-2; d_call: -; cdr3_aa: CAAAPPGRTNYGYTF; cdr3_nt: TGTGCCGCCGCCCCGCCGGGACGGACTAACTATGGCTACACCTTC
v_call: TRBV2; clone_size: few; j_call: TRBJ1-2; d_call: -; cdr3_aa: CASRPMAGIGYTF; cdr3_nt: TGTGCCAGCAGACCTATGGCAGGGATTGGCTACACCTTC
v_call: TRBV19; clone_size: -; j_call: TRBJ1-5; d_call: -; cdr3_aa: CASSGGHYSNQPQHF; cdr3_nt: TGTGCCAGTAGCGGGGGTCACTATAGCAATCAGCCCCAGCATTTT
v_call: TRBV10-3; clone_size: -; j_call: TRBJ1-3; d_call: -; cdr3_aa: CAISGGEGNTIYF; cdr3_nt: TGTGCCATCAGTGGCGGGGAGGGAAACACCATATATTTT
v_call: TRBV7-8; clone_size: -; j_call: TRBJ2-1; d_call: -; cdr3_aa: CASSSNYNEQFF; cdr3_nt: TGTGCCAGCAGCTCCAATTACAATGAGCAGTTCTTC
v_call: TRBV13; clone_size: -; j_call: TRBJ2-7; d_call: TRBD1; cdr3_aa: CASSLGDRVGYEQYF; cdr3_nt: TGTGCCAGCAGCTTAGGAGACAGGGTCGGGTACGAGCAGTACTTC
v_call: TRBV7-6; clone_size: -; j_call: TRBJ2-1; d_call: TRBD2; cdr3_aa: CASSLGPGTRLGNEQFF; cdr3_nt: TGTGCCAGCAGCTTGGGTCCCGGGACTAGATTAGGCAATGAGCAGTTCTTC
v_call: TRBV15; clone_size: -; j_call: TRBJ2-1; d_call: TRBD2; cdr3_aa: CATSRDWTSEVEQFF; cdr3_nt: TGTGCCACCAGCAGAGACTGGACTAGCGAGGTTGAGCAGTTCTTC
v_call: TRBV7-3; clone_size: -; j_call: TRBJ2-7; d_call: -; cdr3_aa: CASSITNSYEQYF; cdr3_nt: TGTGCCAGCAGCATAACAAACTCCTACGAGCAGTACTTC
v_call: TRBV20-1; clone_size: few; j_call: TRBJ1-5; d_call: -; cdr3_aa: CSARRGQPQHF; cdr3_nt: TGCAGTGCCAGGCGAGGACAGCCCCAGCATTTT
v_call: TRBV30; clone_size: many; j_call: TRBJ1-1; d_call: TRBD1; cdr3_aa: CAWSVGQGTEAFF; cdr3_nt: TGTGCCTGGAGTGTAGGACAGGGGACTGAAGCTTTCTTT
v_call: TRBV9; clone_size: -; j_call: TRBJ2-2; d_call: TRBD2; cdr3_aa: CASSVGGLAGVAGELFF; cdr3_nt: TGTGCCAGCAGCGTAGGAGGACTAGCGGGAGTCGCCGGGGAGCTGTTTTTT
v_call: TRBV19; clone_size: -; j_call: TRBJ2-1; d_call: -; cdr3_aa: CASSKATVDFYNEQFF; cdr3_nt: TGTGCCAGTAGTAAAGCGACGGTGGATTTTTACAATGAGCAGTTCTTC
v_call: TRBV6-1; clone_size: -; j_call: TRBJ2-3; d_call: TRBD1; cdr3_aa: CASSDQPQGAADTQYF; cdr3_nt: TGTGCCAGCAGTGACCAACCCCAGGGGGCGGCTGATACGCAGTATTTT
v_call: TRBV28; clone_size: -; j_call: TRBJ2-7; d_call: -; cdr3_aa: CASSLGSFYEQYF; cdr3_nt: TGTGCCAGCAGCCTAGGGTCCTTCTACGAGCAGTACTTC
v_call: TRBV29-1; clone_size: many; j_call: TRBJ2-7; d_call: TRBD1; cdr3_aa: CGATGQGAHEQYF; cdr3_nt: TGCGGCGCCACGGGACAGGGGGCTCACGAGCAGTACTTC
v_call: TRBV7-2; clone_size: -; j_call: TRBJ2-7; d_call: -; cdr3_aa: CASSYRPGPEFEQYF; cdr3_nt: TGTGCCAGCAGCTACAGGCCGGGACCCGAGTTCGAGCAGTACTTC
v_call: TRBV9; clone_size: once; j_call: TRBJ1-5; d_call: -; cdr3_aa: CASSGGPNQPQHF; cdr3_nt: TGTGCCAGCAGCGGGGGCCCCAATCAGCCCCAGCATTTT
v_call: TRBV6-4; clone_size: -; j_call: TRBJ2-3; d_call: -; cdr3_aa: CASSDSEGVVDTQYF; cdr3_nt: TGTGCCAGCAGTGACTCCGAGGGAGTGGTAGATACGCAGTATTTT
v_call: TRBV7-9; clone_size: -; j_call: TRBJ2-1; d_call: -; cdr3_aa: CASSSRQTPYNEQFF; cdr3_nt: TGTGCCAGCAGCTCTCGACAGACGCCCTACAATGAGCAGTTCTTC
v_call: TRBV14; clone_size: -; j_call: TRBJ2-1; d_call: -; cdr3_aa: CASSQRDLEDEQFF; cdr3_nt: TGCGCCAGCAGCCAGCGCGACTTAGAGGACGAGCAGTTCTTC
v_call: TRBV6-5; clone_size: many; j_call: TRBJ2-7; d_call: -; cdr3_aa: CASSCPRTEDYEQYF; cdr3_nt: TGTGCCAGCAGTTGCCCGAGGACTGAAGATTACGAGCAGTACTTC
v_call: TRBV11-3; clone_size: -; j_call: TRBJ2-2; d_call: -; cdr3_aa: CASSILHRSGELFF; cdr3_nt: TGTGCCAGCAGCATACTCCACAGGTCCGGGGAGCTGTTTTTT
v_call: TRBV5-4; clone_size: -; j_call: TRBJ2-5; d_call: -; cdr3_aa: CASSLEGGRPGETQYF; cdr3_nt: TGTGCCAGCAGCTTGGAGGGGGGACGCCCGGGGGAGACCCAGTACTTC